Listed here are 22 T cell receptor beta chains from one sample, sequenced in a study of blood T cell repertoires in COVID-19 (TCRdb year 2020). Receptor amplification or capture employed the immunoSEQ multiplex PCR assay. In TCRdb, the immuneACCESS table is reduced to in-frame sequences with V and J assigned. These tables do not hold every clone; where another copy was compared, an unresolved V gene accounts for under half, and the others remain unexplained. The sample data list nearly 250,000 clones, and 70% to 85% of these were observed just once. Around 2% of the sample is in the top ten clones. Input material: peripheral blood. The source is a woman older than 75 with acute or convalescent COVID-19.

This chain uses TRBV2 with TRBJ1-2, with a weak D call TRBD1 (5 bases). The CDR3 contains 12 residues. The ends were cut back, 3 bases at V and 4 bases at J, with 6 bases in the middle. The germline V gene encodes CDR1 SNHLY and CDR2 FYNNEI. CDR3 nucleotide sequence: TGTGCCAGCAGTGATCAGGGCTATGGCTACACCTTC. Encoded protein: CASSDQGYGYTF.

The CDR3 DNA sequence: TGTGCCAGCTCAGAGGACAGGAGAGAGACCCAGTACTTC. This codes for CASSEDRRETQYF. V and J are TRBV18 and TRBJ2-5; 7 positions agree with TRBD1. This CDR3 has 13 residues. The trim removed 5 bases at V and 4 bases at J, leaving 4 bases unmatched. Germline assignment: CDR1 KGHSH and CDR2 LQKENI.

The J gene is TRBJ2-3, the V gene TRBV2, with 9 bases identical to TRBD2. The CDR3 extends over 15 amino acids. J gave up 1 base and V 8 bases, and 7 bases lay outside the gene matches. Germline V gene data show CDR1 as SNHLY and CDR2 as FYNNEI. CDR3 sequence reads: CASFLAGGGTDTQYF. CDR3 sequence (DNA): TGTGCCAGCTTTTTGGCGGGGGGGGGCACAGATACGCAGTATTTT. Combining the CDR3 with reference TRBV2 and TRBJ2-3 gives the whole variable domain EPEVTQTPSHQVTQMGQEVILRCVPISNHLYFYWYRQILGQKVEFLVSFYNNEISEKSEIFDDQFSVERPDGSNFTLKIRSTKLEDSAMYFCASFLAGGGTDTQYFGPGTRLTVL.

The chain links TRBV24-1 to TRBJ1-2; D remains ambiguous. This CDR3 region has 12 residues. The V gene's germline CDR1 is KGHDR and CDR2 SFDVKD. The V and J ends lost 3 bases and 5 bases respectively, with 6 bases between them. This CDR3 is CATSDTGYGYTF. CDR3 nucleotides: TGTGCCACCAGTGATACGGGATATGGCTACACCTTC.

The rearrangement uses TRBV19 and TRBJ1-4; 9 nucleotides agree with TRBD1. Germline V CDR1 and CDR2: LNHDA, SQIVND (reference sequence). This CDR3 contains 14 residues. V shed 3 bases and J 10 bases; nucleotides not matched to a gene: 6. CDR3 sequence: CASSIKGQGGKLFF. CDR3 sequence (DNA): TGTGCCAGTAGTATCAAGGGACAGGGCGGAAAACTGTTTTTT.

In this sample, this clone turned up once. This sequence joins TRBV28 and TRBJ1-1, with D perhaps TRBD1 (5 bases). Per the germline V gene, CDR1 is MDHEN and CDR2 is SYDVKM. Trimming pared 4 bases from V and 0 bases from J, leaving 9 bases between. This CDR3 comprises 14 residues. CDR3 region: CASSSRQLNTEAFF. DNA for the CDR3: TGTGCCAGCAGTTCACGACAGCTGAACACTGAAGCTTTCTTT.

The CDR3 here is CASRHRQGPYNSPLHF. Here the CDR3 DNA reads TGTGCCAGCAGACATCGACAGGGCCCCTATAATTCACCCCTCCACTTT. V usage is TRBV28 and J usage is TRBJ1-6, with TRBD1 matching over 7 bases. The CDR3 contains 16 residues. After removal of 6 bases from V and 2 bases from J, the junction contained 7 bases not matched to a gene. Germline V CDR1 and CDR2: MDHEN, SYDVKM.

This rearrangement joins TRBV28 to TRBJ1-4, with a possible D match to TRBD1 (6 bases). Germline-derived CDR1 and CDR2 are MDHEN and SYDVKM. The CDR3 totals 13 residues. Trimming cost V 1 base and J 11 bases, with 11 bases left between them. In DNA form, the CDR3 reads TGTGCCAGCAGTTTATTTCGTCAGGGGAAACTGTTTTTT. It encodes CASSLFRQGKLFF. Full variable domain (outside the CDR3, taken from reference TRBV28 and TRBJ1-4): DVKVTQSSRYLVKRTGEKVFLECVQDMDHENMFWYRQDPGLGLRLIYFSYDVKMKEKGDIPEGYSVSREKKERFSLILESASTNQTSMYLCASSLFRQGKLFFGSGTQLSVL.

CDR3 loop: CASSVWRGLDEKLFF. CDR3 coding DNA: TGTGCCAGCAGCGTTTGGAGGGGGCTGGATGAAAAACTGTTTTTT. The chain has TRBV7-9 and TRBJ1-4, with 7 bases fitting TRBD1. The CDR3 spans 15 residues. Trimming removed 5 bases from V and 6 bases from J; junction bases left unmatched: 9. Germline CDR1 is SEHNR and CDR2 is FQNEAQ (reference sequence).

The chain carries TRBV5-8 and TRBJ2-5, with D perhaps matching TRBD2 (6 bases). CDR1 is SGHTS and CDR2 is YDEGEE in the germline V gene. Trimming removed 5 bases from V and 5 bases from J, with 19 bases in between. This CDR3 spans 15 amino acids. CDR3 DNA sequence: TGTGCCAGCAGGTCCCGGGACCCACGGGGGGAGACCCAGTACTTC. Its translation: CASRSRDPRGETQYF.

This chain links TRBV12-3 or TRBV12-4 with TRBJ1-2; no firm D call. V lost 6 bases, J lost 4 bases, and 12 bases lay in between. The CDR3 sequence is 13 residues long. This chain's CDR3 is CASSPGASYGYTF. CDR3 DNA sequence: TGTGCCAGCAGCCCGGGTGCCTCCTATGGCTACACCTTC.

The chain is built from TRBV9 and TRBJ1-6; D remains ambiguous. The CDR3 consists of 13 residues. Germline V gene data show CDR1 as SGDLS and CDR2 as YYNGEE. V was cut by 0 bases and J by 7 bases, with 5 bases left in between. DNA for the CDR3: TGTGCCAGCAGCGTAGCGGGGAATTCACCCCTCCACTTT. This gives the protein CASSVAGNSPLHF.

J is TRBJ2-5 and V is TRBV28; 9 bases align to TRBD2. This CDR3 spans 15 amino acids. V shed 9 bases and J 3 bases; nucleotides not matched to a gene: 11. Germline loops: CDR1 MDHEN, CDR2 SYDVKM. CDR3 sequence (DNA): TGTGCCAGTGGGCCTAGCGGGACGCGTAAAGAGACCCAGTACTTC. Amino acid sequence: CASGPSGTRKETQYF.

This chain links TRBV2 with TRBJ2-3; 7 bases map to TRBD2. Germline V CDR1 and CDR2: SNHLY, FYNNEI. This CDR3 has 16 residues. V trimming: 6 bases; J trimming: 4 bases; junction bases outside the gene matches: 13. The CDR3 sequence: CASRERRDYSADTQYF. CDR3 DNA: TGTGCCAGCAGGGAAAGACGGGACTACAGCGCAGATACGCAGTATTTT.

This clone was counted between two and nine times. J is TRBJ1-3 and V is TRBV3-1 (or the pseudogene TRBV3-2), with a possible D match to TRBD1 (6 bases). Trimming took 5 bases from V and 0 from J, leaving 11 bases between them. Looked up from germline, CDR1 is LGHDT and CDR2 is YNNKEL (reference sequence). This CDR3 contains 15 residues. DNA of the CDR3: TGTGCCAGCAGCTCACAGGGTAGCTCTGGAAACACCATATATTTT. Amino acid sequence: CASSSQGSSGNTIYF.

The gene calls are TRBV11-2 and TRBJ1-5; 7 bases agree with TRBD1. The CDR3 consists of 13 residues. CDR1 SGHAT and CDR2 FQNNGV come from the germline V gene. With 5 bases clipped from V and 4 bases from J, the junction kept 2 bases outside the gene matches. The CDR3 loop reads CASSRQGNQPQHF. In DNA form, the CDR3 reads TGTGCCAGCAGCAGACAGGGAAATCAGCCCCAGCATTTT. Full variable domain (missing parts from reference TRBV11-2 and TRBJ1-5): EAGVAQSPRYKIIEKRQSVAFWCNPISGHATLYWYQQILGQGPKLLIQFQNNGVVDDSQLPKDRFSAERLKGVDSTLKIQPAKLEDSAVYLCASSRQGNQPQHFGDGTRLSIL.

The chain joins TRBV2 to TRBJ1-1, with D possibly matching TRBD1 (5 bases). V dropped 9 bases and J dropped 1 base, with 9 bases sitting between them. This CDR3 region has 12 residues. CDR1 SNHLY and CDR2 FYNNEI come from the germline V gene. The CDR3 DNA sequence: TGTGCCAGAGATAGGGGGAACACTGAAGCTTTCTTT. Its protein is CARDRGNTEAFF.

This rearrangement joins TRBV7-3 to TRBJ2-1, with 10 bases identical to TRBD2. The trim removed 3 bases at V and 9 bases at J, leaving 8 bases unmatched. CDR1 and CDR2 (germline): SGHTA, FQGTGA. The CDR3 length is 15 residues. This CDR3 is CASSLSGGALAEQFF. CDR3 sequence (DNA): TGTGCCAGCAGCTTGAGCGGGGGGGCCTTGGCTGAGCAGTTCTTC.

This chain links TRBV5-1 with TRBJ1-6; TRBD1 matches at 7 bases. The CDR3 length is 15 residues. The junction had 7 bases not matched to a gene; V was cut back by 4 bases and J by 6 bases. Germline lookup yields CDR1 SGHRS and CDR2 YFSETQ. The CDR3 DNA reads TGCGCCAGCAGCGCCGCCGGGACAGCTAATTCACCCCTCCACTTT. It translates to CASSAAGTANSPLHF.

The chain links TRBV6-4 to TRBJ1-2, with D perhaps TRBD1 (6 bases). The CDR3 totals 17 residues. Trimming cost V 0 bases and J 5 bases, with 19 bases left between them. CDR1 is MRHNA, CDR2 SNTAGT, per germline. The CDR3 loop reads CASSDSDVTDRSYGYTF. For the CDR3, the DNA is TGTGCCAGCAGTGACTCCGACGTCACTGACAGGAGTTATGGCTACACCTTC.

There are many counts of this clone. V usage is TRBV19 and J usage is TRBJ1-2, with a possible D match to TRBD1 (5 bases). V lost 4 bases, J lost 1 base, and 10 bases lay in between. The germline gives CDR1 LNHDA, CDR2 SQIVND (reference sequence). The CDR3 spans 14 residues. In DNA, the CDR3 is TGTGCCAGTAGTAGAGCAGACAGTAACTATGGCTACACCTTC. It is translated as CASSRADSNYGYTF.

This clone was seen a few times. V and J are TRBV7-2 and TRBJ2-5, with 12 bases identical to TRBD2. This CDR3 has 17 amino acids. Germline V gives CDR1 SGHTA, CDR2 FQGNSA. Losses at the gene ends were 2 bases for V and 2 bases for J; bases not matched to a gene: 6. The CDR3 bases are TGTGCCAGCAGCTTACTAGCGGGGGGGCTGGGGCAAGAGACCCAGTACTTC. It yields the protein CASSLLAGGLGQETQYF.